The rows below give T cell receptor beta chains drawn from one sample of a study of blood T cell repertoires in COVID-19. Profiling relied on immunoSEQ multiplex PCR, and the TCRdb table lists in-frame clones only, not all of them. The data contain 200,000 to 300,000 clones, 70% to 90% of them singletons. Sequencing was done on a sample of PBMCs or T cells enriched from blood (not recorded which). These receptors were obtained from a man aged 35 to 55 who had recovered from COVID-19. The CDR3 runs from the conserved cysteine through the conserved F or W.

j_call v_call cdr3_aa
TRBJ1-6 TRBV5-5 CASSPGFNLQGSNSPLHF
TRBJ1-2 TRBV9 CASSGLTGGPRSNYGYTF
TRBJ2-5 TRBV5-6 CASSLRSGQGGETQYF
TRBJ2-1 TRBV2 CASGTSGRWGEQFF
TRBJ1-1 TRBV18 CASSGGMNTEAFF
TRBJ2-3 TRBV18 CASSPPSTDTQYF
TRBJ2-7 TRBV7-2 CASSLNGRRSDEQYF
TRBJ1-4 TRBV27 CASSSGQVGNEKLFF
TRBJ2-1 TRBV2 CAGETEQGRFGEQFF
TRBJ2-2 TRBV11-3 CASSSGSAGELFF
TRBJ2-1 TRBV4-1 CASSQEAKTSSSYNEQFF
TRBJ2-1 TRBV18 CASSGGRESLYNEQFF
TRBJ2-3 TRBV5-6 CASSRTGTSTDTQYF
TRBJ2-1 TRBV19 CASSMWRGAPNEQFF
TRBJ2-2 TRBV12-5 CASGRAGGHTGELFF
TRBJ1-2 TRBV9 CASSVAGRGANYGYTF
TRBJ2-3 TRBV18 CASSPPASGGLPGVDTQYF
TRBJ2-7 TRBV14 CASSPLGAGGYEQYF
TRBJ2-1 TRBV14 CASYSTASYNEQFF
TRBJ1-6 TRBV5-1 CASSSAAAANHSPLHF
TRBJ2-7 TRBV5-4 CASSLDGEATYEQYF
TRBJ1-2 TRBV19 CASSIDGTGPSDYGYTF
TRBJ2-5 TRBV7-3 CASSPGGRLGMWETQYF
TRBJ2-7 TRBV15 CATSNEQGWNEQYF
TRBJ1-1 TRBV7-3 CASSLTGQGNTEAFF
TRBJ2-7 TRBV3-1/TRBV3-2 CASSPGTGSYEQYF
TRBJ2-1 TRBV30 CAWSRGAVYNEQFF
TRBJ1-3 TRBV7-2 CASSSYIGDSGNTIYF
TRBJ2-7 TRBV18 CASSPGLAGEGYEQYF
TRBJ2-3 TRBV5-1 CASSFTGSQGRRTDTQYF
TRBJ2-2 TRBV6-4 CASSRDSYTGELFF
TRBJ2-5 TRBV9 CASSVGGGAVETQYF
TRBJ2-3 TRBV5-1 CASSFVASGLTDTQYF
TRBJ2-2 TRBV6-6 CASSYSGGGNTGELFF
TRBJ1-1 TRBV24-1 CATSDLTAEGAFF
TRBJ1-1 TRBV29-1 CSVEGRANTEAFF
TRBJ2-1 TRBV7-8 CASSLAAGGSYNEQFF
TRBJ2-5 TRBV3-1/TRBV3-2 CASSGRTSGQEETQYF
TRBJ1-1 TRBV5-1 CASSQHGNTEAFF
TRBJ2-2 TRBV15 CATSRTGTNTGELFF
TRBJ2-1 TRBV5-1 CASSLISGGQNEQFF
TRBJ2-1 TRBV19 CASSTWAGSSYNEQFF
TRBJ2-1 TRBV14 CASSWTGGEQFF
TRBJ2-2 TRBV2 CASSRDTHNTGELFF
TRBJ2-6 TRBV5-4 CASSEIPGVGASGANVLTF
TRBJ1-1 TRBV7-9 CASSLGQKNTEAFF
TRBJ2-3 TRBV7-6 CASSLVGTSEDTQYF
TRBJ1-2 TRBV6-4 CASSPMGQGYGYTF
TRBJ1-3 TRBV27 CASLVTGGELGNTIYF
TRBJ2-5 TRBV18 CASSPTPQETQYF
TRBJ1-3 TRBV30 CAWEPRNTIYF
TRBJ1-1 TRBV11-2 CASSSPGQVVTEAFF
TRBJ1-1 TRBV11-2 CASSYAVPIMNTEAFF